Presented here are 24 T cell receptor beta chains from one specimen sequenced in a study of cytomegalovirus exposure and HLA in healthy donors. Both 60 Vbeta primers and 13 Jbeta primers went into the PCR. Clones were read by immunoSEQ multiplex PCR, and TCRdb kept only the in-frame ones, dropping some. The repertoire includes about 78,000 clones, around 70% of them detected once, and roughly 10% sits in the top ten. The sequenced sample consisted of PBMCs. The receptors were sampled from a woman aged 40 to 50 in good health and CMV-seropositive.

This clone was counted between two and nine times. The rearrangement links TRBV18 to TRBJ1-1, with TRBD1 matching 7 bases. The CDR3 runs 15 residues. Germline V CDR1 and CDR2: KGHSH, LQKENI. The trim removed 6 bases at V and 2 bases at J, leaving 9 bases unmatched. The CDR3 loop reads CASSPTGDVNTEAFF. The CDR3 coding sequence is TGTGCCAGCTCGCCAACAGGGGACGTAAACACTGAAGCTTTCTTT.

This clone was seen at least ten times. This chain uses TRBV2 with TRBJ2-3; D is unresolved. CDR3 size: 14 residues. The germline V and J ends were trimmed by 0 bases and 0 bases, with 4 bases remaining between them. CDR1 and CDR2 (germline): SNHLY, FYNNEI. CDR3 sequence (DNA): TGTGCCAGCAGTGAAGCTCCTAGCACAGATACGCAGTATTTT. It specifies CASSEAPSTDTQYF.

The chain couples TRBV5-4 to TRBJ2-3; possibly TRBD2 for D (7 bases). This CDR3 has 16 amino acids. Germline-derived CDR1 and CDR2 are SGHNT and YYREEE (reference sequence). Trimming pared 4 bases from V and 4 bases from J, leaving 19 bases between. The CDR3 nucleotides are TGTGCCAGCAGCCAAATCGGGGCGGGGGCGGCAGATACGCAGTATTTT. Translated: CASSQIGAGAADTQYF. The full variable domain, its missing parts supplied by reference TRBV5-4 and TRBJ2-3, is ETGVTQSPTHLIKTRGQQVTLRCSSQSGHNTVSWYQQALGQGPQFIFQYYREEENGRGNFPPRFSGLQFPNYSSELNVNALELDDSALYLCASSQIGAGAADTQYFGPGTRLTVL.

The table lists this clone with a few counts. The CDR3 is CASSLPPAGGPVDRDTQYF. For the CDR3, the DNA is TGTGCCAGCAGTTTGCCCCCAGCGGGGGGGCCGGTTGATCGAGATACGCAGTATTTT. The gene calls are TRBV27 and TRBJ2-3; 10 bases map to TRBD2. The CDR3 spans 19 residues. After removal of 3 bases from V and 5 bases from J, the junction contained 17 bases not matched to a gene. CDR1 is MNHEY and CDR2 is SMNVEV in the germline V gene (reference sequence).

The rearrangement joins TRBV6-5 to TRBJ2-7, with D possibly TRBD1 on 5 matching bases. Germline loops: CDR1 MNHEY, CDR2 SVGAGI. Trimming left V 5 bases short and J 3 bases short, with 14 bases between. This CDR3 comprises 14 residues. This CDR3 is CASSDPGFHYEQYF. The CDR3 DNA reads TGTGCCAGCAGTGACCCAGGGTTTCACTACGAGCAGTACTTC.

The rearrangement uses TRBV5-1 and TRBJ1-5, with TRBD1 identical over 9 bases. Germline V gene data show CDR1 as SGHRS and CDR2 as YFSETQ. This CDR3 contains 15 residues. After removal of 3 bases from V and 0 bases from J, the junction contained 1 base not matched to a gene. The CDR3 nucleotides read TGCGCCAGCAGCTGGACAGGGGATAGCAATCAGCCCCAGCATTTT. Its protein product is CASSWTGDSNQPQHF.

V usage is TRBV10-3 and J usage is TRBJ2-2; 7 nucleotides align to TRBD2. CDR1 and CDR2 from the germline V gene are ENHRY and SYGVKD. V dropped 7 bases and J dropped 2; count of bases not matched to a gene: 7. The CDR3 spans 15 residues. The CDR3 reads CAITPGGSNTGELFF. The CDR3 DNA reads TGTGCCATCACCCCGGGGGGTTCAAACACCGGGGAGCTGTTTTTT.

The V call is TRBV4-2, the J call TRBJ2-2, with a tentative D call TRBD2 (5 bases). The germline V and J ends were trimmed by 2 bases and 1 base, with 8 bases remaining between them. The germline CDR1 and CDR2 sequences are LGHNA and YNFKEQ. The CDR3 extends over 15 amino acids. CDR3 sequence reads: CASSQLGRNTGELFF. The CDR3 nucleotides are TGTGCCAGCAGCCAACTTGGGAGGAACACCGGGGAGCTGTTTTTT.

This clone was seen a single time. This chain uses TRBV27 with TRBJ1-3, with TRBD1 identical over 8 bases. The V gene's germline CDR1 is MNHEY and CDR2 SMNVEV (reference sequence). The junction had 2 bases not matched to a gene; V was cut back by 5 bases and J by 2 bases. The CDR3 spans 14 residues. The CDR3 DNA reads TGTGCCAGCAGTCCGGACAGGGCTGGAAACACCATATATTTT. This translates into CASSPDRAGNTIYF.

The chain couples TRBV2 to TRBJ1-4; TRBD1 matches at 11 bases. The CDR3 spans 14 residues. V lost 6 bases, J lost 7 bases, and 4 bases stayed unmatched. From germline, CDR1 is SNHLY and CDR2 FYNNEI. CDR3 in amino acids: CASSGQGAFEKLFF. Here the CDR3 DNA reads TGTGCCAGCAGCGGACAGGGGGCTTTTGAAAAACTGTTTTTT.

This chain links TRBV5-1 with TRBJ2-3; the D gene is possibly TRBD1 (6 bases). V gave up 2 bases and J gave up 6 bases, with 19 bases separating them. Germline-derived CDR1 and CDR2 are SGHRS and YFSETQ. The CDR3 totals 16 residues. CDR3 bases: TGCGCCAGCAGCTTTAATGCATACCGGGACACCGATACGCAGTATTTT. Protein: CASSFNAYRDTDTQYF.

CDR3 sequence: CASSFMAGDDGELFF. The CDR3 DNA sequence: TGTGCCAGCAGCTTTATGGCAGGGGATGACGGGGAGCTGTTTTTT. The J gene is TRBJ2-2, the V gene TRBV5-6; a possible D gene is TRBD1 (6 bases). Trimming took 2 bases from V and 7 from J, leaving 15 bases between them. The length of the CDR3 is 15 residues. Germline CDR1 and CDR2: SGHDT and YYEEEE.

The V and J genes are TRBV6-5 and TRBJ1-2; D not certain. This CDR3 is built from 12 residues. In germline, CDR1 is MNHEY, CDR2 SVGAGI. With 4 bases removed from V and 5 bases from J, the gap between germline ends came to 8 bases. The CDR3: CASSSSYYGYTF. The CDR3 coding sequence is TGTGCCAGCAGTTCCTCTTATTATGGCTACACCTTC.

V is TRBV7-9 and J is TRBJ2-2, with 8 bases fitting TRBD2. The CDR3 runs 16 residues. With V trimmed by 5 bases and J by 2 bases, 7 bases remained unmatched. Germline V CDR1 and CDR2: SEHNR, FQNEAQ (reference sequence). The CDR3 spells CASSPRLASNTGELFF. DNA for the CDR3: TGTGCCAGCAGCCCCCGACTAGCGTCTAACACCGGGGAGCTGTTTTTT.

The chain combines TRBV11-2 with TRBJ1-1; 7 nucleotides match TRBD1. With V trimmed by 8 bases and J by 4 bases, 10 bases remained unmatched. CDR1 is SGHAT and CDR2 is FQNNGV in the germline V gene. The CDR3 extends over 14 amino acids. This CDR3 is CASDRQGVGTEAFF. The CDR3 DNA sequence: TGTGCCAGCGACCGACAGGGAGTGGGCACTGAAGCTTTCTTT.

This chain links TRBV19 with TRBJ1-1; the D is unclear. The V gene's germline CDR1 is LNHDA and CDR2 SQIVND (reference sequence). The CDR3 loop spans 13 amino acids. Trimming took 4 bases from V and 5 from J, leaving 11 bases between them. CDR3 residues: CASSRREETEAFF. DNA of the CDR3: TGTGCCAGTAGTAGGAGGGAGGAGACTGAAGCTTTCTTT.

This clone was picked up one time. The chain carries TRBV11-2 and TRBJ1-1; 8 positions agree with TRBD1. J was trimmed by 9 bases and V by 6 bases; bases with no gene match: 9. Germline V gives CDR1 SGHAT, CDR2 FQNNGV. The CDR3 is 13 residues long. The CDR3 spells CASSHDRGGKAFF. In DNA, the CDR3 is TGTGCCAGCAGTCATGACAGGGGCGGAAAAGCTTTCTTT.

The J gene is TRBJ2-5, the V gene TRBV29-1, with TRBD2 identical over 7 bases. Germline V gene data show CDR1 as SQVTM and CDR2 as ANQGSEA. Trimming removed 4 bases from V and 1 base from J; junction bases left unmatched: 6. The CDR3 sequence is 14 residues long. The CDR3 sequence is CSVGLAGVQETQYF. In nucleotides, the CDR3 is TGCAGCGTTGGGTTGGCGGGAGTCCAAGAGACCCAGTACTTC.

In the case of this clone: One end of the junction is discordant with germline, which a read error may explain. The V and J genes are TRBV28 and TRBJ1-5; 7 nucleotides line up with TRBD1. The CDR3 contains 11 residues. The V gene's germline CDR1 is MDHEN and CDR2 SYDVKM. The CDR3 is CASSFRGPQDF. CDR3 nucleotides: TGTGCCAGCAGCTTTAGGGGGCCCCAAGACTTT.

The rearrangement links TRBV2 to TRBJ2-7; 10 positions match TRBD2. The CDR3 contains 13 residues. Trimming cost V 10 bases and J 0 bases; bases outside gene matches: 3. Germline loops: CDR1 SNHLY, CDR2 FYNNEI. The CDR3 reads CATSSGSSYEQYF. The CDR3 coding sequence is TGTGCCACCTCTAGCGGGAGCTCCTACGAGCAGTACTTC. The variable domain in full, with the rest retrieved from reference TRBV2 and TRBJ2-7, is EPEVTQTPSHQVTQMGQEVILRCVPISNHLYFYWYRQILGQKVEFLVSFYNNEISEKSEIFDDQFSVERPDGSNFTLKIRSTKLEDSAMYFCATSSGSSYEQYFGPGTRLTVT.

The chain recombines TRBV7-9 with TRBJ1-2; D possibly corresponds to TRBD1 (5 bases). With 1 base removed from V and 8 bases from J, the gap between germline ends came to 11 bases. This CDR3 has 13 residues. CDR1 SEHNR and CDR2 FQNEAQ come from the germline V gene (reference sequence). The CDR3 loop is CASSLDVGRGYTF. The DNA for the CDR3 is TGTGCCAGCAGCTTAGATGTGGGGCGGGGCTACACCTTC. The full variable domain, in which reference TRBV7-9 and TRBJ1-2 provide the parts outside the CDR3, is DTGVSQNPRHKITKRGQNVTFRCDPISEHNRLYWYRQTLGQGPEFLTYFQNEAQLEKSRLLSDRFSAERPKGSFSTLEIQRTEQGDSAMYLCASSLDVGRGYTFGSGTRLTVV.

V and J are TRBV10-2 and TRBJ2-5, with a possible D match to TRBD1 (6 bases). The CDR3 has 14 amino acids. Germline V gene lookup returns CDR1 WSHSY and CDR2 SAAADI. V was pared by 7 bases and J by 0 bases, with 12 bases between. The CDR3 protein is CASNKQGYQETQYF. The CDR3 bases are TGCGCCAGCAATAAACAGGGTTACCAAGAGACCCAGTACTTC.

The chain combines TRBV6-5 with TRBJ2-7; D remains unclear. This CDR3 has 13 residues. The V end was cut by 8 bases, the J end by 2 bases, with 13 bases between. Germline V gene lookup returns CDR1 MNHEY and CDR2 SVGAGI. CDR3 protein: CASLSTTTYEQYF. CDR3 sequence (DNA): TGTGCCAGCCTCTCTACCACCACCTACGAGCAGTACTTC.

This sequence joins TRBV30 and TRBJ1-1, with a possible D match to TRBD1 (6 bases). Per the germline V gene, CDR1 is GTSNPN and CDR2 is SVGIG (reference sequence). The CDR3 is 17 amino acids. V dropped 3 bases and J dropped 1 base, with 21 bases sitting between them. The CDR3: CAWRAKGGYRRNTEAFF. The CDR3, as DNA: TGTGCCTGGAGAGCCAAGGGGGGGTACAGGCGGAACACTGAAGCTTTCTTT.